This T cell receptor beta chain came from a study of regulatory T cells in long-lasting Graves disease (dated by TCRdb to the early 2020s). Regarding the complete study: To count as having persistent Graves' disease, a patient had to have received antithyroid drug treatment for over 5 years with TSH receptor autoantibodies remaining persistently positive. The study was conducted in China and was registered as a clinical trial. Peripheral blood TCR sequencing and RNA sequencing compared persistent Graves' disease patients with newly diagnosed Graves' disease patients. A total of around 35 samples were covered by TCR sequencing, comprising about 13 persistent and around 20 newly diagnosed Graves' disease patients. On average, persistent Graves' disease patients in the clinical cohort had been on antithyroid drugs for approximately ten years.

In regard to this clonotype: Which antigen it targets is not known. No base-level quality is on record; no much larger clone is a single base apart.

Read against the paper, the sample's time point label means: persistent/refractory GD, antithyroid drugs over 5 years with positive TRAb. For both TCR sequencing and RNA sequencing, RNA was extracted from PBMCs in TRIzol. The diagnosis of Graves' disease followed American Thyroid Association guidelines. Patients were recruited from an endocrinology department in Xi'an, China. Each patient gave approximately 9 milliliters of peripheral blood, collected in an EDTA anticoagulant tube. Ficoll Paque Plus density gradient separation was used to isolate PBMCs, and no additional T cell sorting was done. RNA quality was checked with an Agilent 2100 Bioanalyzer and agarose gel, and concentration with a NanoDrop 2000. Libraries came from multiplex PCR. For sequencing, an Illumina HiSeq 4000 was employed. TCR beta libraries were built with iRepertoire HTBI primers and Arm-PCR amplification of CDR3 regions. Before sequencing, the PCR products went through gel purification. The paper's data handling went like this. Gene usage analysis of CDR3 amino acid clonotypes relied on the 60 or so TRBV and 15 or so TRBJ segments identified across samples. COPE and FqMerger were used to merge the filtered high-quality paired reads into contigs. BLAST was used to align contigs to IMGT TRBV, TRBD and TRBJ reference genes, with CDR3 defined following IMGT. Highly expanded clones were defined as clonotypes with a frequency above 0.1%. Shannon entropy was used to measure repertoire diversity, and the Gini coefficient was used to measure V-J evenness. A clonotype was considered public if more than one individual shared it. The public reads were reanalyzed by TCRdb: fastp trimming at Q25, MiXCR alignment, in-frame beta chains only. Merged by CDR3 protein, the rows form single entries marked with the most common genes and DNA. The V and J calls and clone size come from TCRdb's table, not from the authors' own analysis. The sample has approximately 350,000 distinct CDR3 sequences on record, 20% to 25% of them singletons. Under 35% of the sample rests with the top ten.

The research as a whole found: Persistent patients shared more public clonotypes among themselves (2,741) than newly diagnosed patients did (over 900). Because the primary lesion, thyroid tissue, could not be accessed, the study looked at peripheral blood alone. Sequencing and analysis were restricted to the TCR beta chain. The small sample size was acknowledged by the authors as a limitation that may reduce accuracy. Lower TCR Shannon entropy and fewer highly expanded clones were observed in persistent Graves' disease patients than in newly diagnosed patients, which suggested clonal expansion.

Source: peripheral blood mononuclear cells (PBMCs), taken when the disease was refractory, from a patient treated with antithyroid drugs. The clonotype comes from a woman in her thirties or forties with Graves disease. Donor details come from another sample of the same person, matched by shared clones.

This receptor has the CDR3 CSARDRGPGARYEQYF. At the DNA level, the sequence is TGCAGTGCTAGAGATCGGGGGCCAGGGGCCCGATACGAGCAGTACTTC. The chain is encoded by TRBV20-1 joined to TRBJ2-7, with the D call perhaps TRBD1 or TRBD2, each one matching 6 bases. Inclusive of the bounding cysteine and phenylalanine, the CDR3 is 16 residues long. Only CDR3 DNA remains: 48 bases, in frame from the first base. Sequences DFQATT (CDR1) and SNEGSKA (CDR2) are obtained from the germline V gene (reference sequence). The trim is 0 bases for V and 4 bases for J, with a gap of 19 bases between the germline ends.